This TCR beta chain was identified in a study of blood T cell repertoires in COVID-19. Study background: The United States, Italy and Spain provided the acute and convalescent COVID-19 samples. PBMCs, B-cell-depleted T cells, or T cells provided the cDNA or gDNA that made up the material.

V gave up 6 bases and J gave up 0 bases, with 15 bases separating them. There are 15 residues in the CDR3. In the original processing: It was from reference gene primer amplification that nucleated cell counts were estimated. Using immunoSEQ multiplex PCR, the repertoire was profiled, and TCRdb retains in-frame clones only, with some absent. The D gene and trimming were derived from the DNA, and the V and J assignments and clone size from that table. This table has approximately 400,000 clones, about nine tenths appearing once. The sequenced sample consisted of peripheral blood. The chain joins TRBV23-1 to TRBJ2-7; D may be TRBD1 (5 bases). TRBV23-1 is sorted into the ORF group, with uncertain function. This receptor was identified in a woman aged 45 to 65 with COVID-19, enrolled during active disease. The CDR3 DNA follows: TGCGCCAGCAGCCCCCAATCAGGGCACTCCTACGAGCAGTACTTC. It specifies CASSPQSGHSYEQYF.